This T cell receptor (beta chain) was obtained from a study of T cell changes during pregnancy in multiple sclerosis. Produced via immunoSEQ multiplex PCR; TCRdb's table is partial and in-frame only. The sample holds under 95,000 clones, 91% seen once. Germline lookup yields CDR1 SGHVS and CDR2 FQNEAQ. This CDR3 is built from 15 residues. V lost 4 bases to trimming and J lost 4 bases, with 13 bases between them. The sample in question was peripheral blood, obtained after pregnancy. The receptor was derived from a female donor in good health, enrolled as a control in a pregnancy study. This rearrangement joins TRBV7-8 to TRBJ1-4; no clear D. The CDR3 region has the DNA TGTGCCAGCAGCTCCGCCGGGAGTTTTAATGAAAAACTGTTTTTT. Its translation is CASSSAGSFNEKLFF.